These 14 T cell receptor beta chains were sequenced from one sample in a study of T cell responses to AZD1222 COVID-19 vaccine. Only in-frame clones appear in the TCRdb table, and some are missing; sequencing was by immunoSEQ multiplex PCR. The sample shows around 140,000 clones, 90% of them seen only once. This material consisted of peripheral blood, taken on day 0 of AZD1222 vaccination. The receptor source for this set is an adult in good health.

Within the sample, this clone is medium-sized. V and J are TRBV28 and TRBJ1-2, with D unresolved. Trimming took 3 bases from V and 0 from J, leaving 5 bases between them. The CDR3 has 13 amino acids. Germline loops: CDR1 MDHEN, CDR2 SYDVKM. As DNA, the CDR3 is TGTGCCAGCAGTTTGGGGTCTAACTATGGCTACACCTTC. Amino acids: CASSLGSNYGYTF.

The gene calls are TRBV6-5 and TRBJ1-2; D might be TRBD1 (6 bases). Trimming cost V 8 bases and J 4 bases, with 20 bases left between them. This CDR3 has 15 residues. The germline gives CDR1 MNHEY, CDR2 SVGAGI. In DNA, the CDR3 is TGTGCCAGCCTCCAGGCGGGGGGCGCAAGCTATGGCTACACCTTC. Translating gives CASLQAGGASYGYTF.

This rearrangement joins TRBV7-8 to TRBJ1-1; D gene ambiguous. V was clipped by 4 bases and J by 8 bases, with 14 bases between them. CDR1 SGHVS and CDR2 FQNEAQ come from the germline V gene. The CDR3 runs 13 residues. This CDR3 is CASSSERAEEAFF. In nucleotides, the CDR3 is TGTGCCAGCAGCTCCGAGAGGGCCGAGGAAGCTTTCTTT. Combining the CDR3 with reference TRBV7-8 and TRBJ1-1 gives the whole variable domain GAGVSQSPRYKVAKRGQDVALRCDPISGHVSLFWYQQALGQGPEFLTYFQNEAQLDKSGLPSDRFFAERPEGSVSTLKIQRTQQEDSAVYLCASSSERAEEAFFGQGTRLTVV.

This clone was detected once. The genes are TRBV19 and TRBJ1-5, with 8 bases matching TRBD1. This CDR3 comprises 15 residues. Germline CDR1 and CDR2: LNHDA and SQIVND (reference sequence). J was trimmed by 2 bases and V by 10 bases; bases with no gene match: 10. Here the CDR3 DNA reads TGTGCCACCAGACAAGAGGACAGGGGCAATCAGCCCCAGCATTTT. Protein product: CATRQEDRGNQPQHF.

The rearrangement joins TRBV9 to TRBJ2-2; D is tentatively TRBD1 or TRBD2 (7 bases each). Germline loops: CDR1 SGDLS, CDR2 YYNGEE. V lost 4 bases to trimming and J lost 5 bases, with 21 bases between them. CDR3 length: 17 residues. CDR3 sequence (DNA): TGTGCCAGCAGCCCCCCGTTGGGCAGGGGGGGGACCGGGGAGCTGTTTTTT. It yields the protein CASSPPLGRGGTGELFF.

The chain is built from TRBV4-3 and TRBJ2-1; D unclear. From germline, CDR1 is LGHNA and CDR2 YSLEER. This CDR3 is built from 14 residues. Deletions cut 4 bases from V and 7 bases from J, with 14 bases between. The DNA for the CDR3 is TGCGCCAGCAGCCGAGTGCTGGCTGGGAATGAGCAGTTCTTC. Protein product: CASSRVLAGNEQFF.

The chain links TRBV7-3 to TRBJ2-1; D may be TRBD1 (5 bases). The length of the CDR3 is 13 residues. The V end was cut by 1 base, the J end by 8 bases, with 9 bases between. The germline V gene encodes CDR1 SGHTA and CDR2 FQGTGA. The CDR3 DNA reads as TGTGCCAGCAGCTTAAATAGGGGCGATGAGCAGTTCTTC. It specifies CASSLNRGDEQFF.

The CDR3 sequence is CASSPRATDTQYF. For the CDR3, the DNA is TGTGCCAGCAGCCCCCGGGCCACAGATACGCAGTATTTT. This chain connects TRBV6-6 to TRBJ2-3; no firm D call. Germline V gene sequence: CDR1 MNHNY, CDR2 SVGAGI (reference sequence). The CDR3 length is 13 residues. The V end lost 6 bases, the J end lost 2 bases, and 9 bases lay between the germline ends.

This chain uses TRBV6-5 with TRBJ1-3, with a tentative D call TRBD1 (5 bases). The CDR3 contains 13 residues. Germline lookup yields CDR1 MNHEY and CDR2 SVGAGI. The V end lost 5 bases, the J end lost 4 bases, and 9 bases lay between the germline ends. This CDR3 reads CASSTRQGNTIYF. The CDR3 DNA reads as TGTGCCAGCAGTACCCGACAGGGAAACACCATATATTTT.

This chain joins TRBV18 and TRBJ2-7, with a possible D match to TRBD2 (5 bases). This CDR3 comprises 14 residues. Trimming left V 3 bases short and J 7 bases short, with 16 bases between. The V gene's germline CDR1 is KGHSH and CDR2 LQKENI. CDR3 bases: TGTGCCAGCTCACCTGGGCTAGCCATAATGGAGCAGTACTTC. Translating it yields CASSPGLAIMEQYF.

This clone was detected a few times. The V gene is TRBV4-2, the J gene TRBJ1-4; D is possibly TRBD1 (6 bases). The CDR3 covers 19 residues. Germline V gene lookup returns CDR1 LGHNA and CDR2 YNFKEQ. With 1 base removed from V and 0 bases from J, the gap between germline ends came to 18 bases. CDR3 in amino acids: CASSQGGGRVPATNEKLFF. DNA of the CDR3: TGTGCCAGCAGCCAAGGGGGGGGCAGGGTACCTGCAACTAATGAAAAACTGTTTTTT.

J is TRBJ1-1 and V is TRBV30, with 8 positions matching TRBD1. The CDR3 is made up of 13 amino acids. V shed 2 bases, J shed 1 base, and the junction held 0 bases outside the gene matches. Germline V gives CDR1 GTSNPN, CDR2 SVGIG (reference sequence). CDR3: CAWSQGANTEAFF. The CDR3 nucleotides read TGTGCCTGGAGTCAGGGGGCGAACACTGAAGCTTTCTTT.

The J gene is TRBJ2-1, the V gene TRBV6-4; TRBD2 agrees at 12 bases. V gave up 4 bases and J gave up 4 bases; unmatched junction bases: 5. The CDR3 covers 16 residues. The germline V gene has CDR1 MRHNA and CDR2 SNTAGT. The CDR3 is CASSASGTSGYNEQFF. CDR3 DNA sequence: TGTGCCAGCAGTGCCTCCGGGACTAGCGGGTACAATGAGCAGTTCTTC.

The rearrangement uses TRBV19 and TRBJ1-5; TRBD1 is a possible D gene (5 bases). Looked up from germline, CDR1 is LNHDA and CDR2 is SQIVND (reference sequence). V lost 6 bases to trimming and J lost 7 bases, with 10 bases between them. CDR3 length: 12 residues. This chain's CDR3 is CASRGGEQPQHF. For the CDR3, the DNA is TGTGCCAGTAGGGGGGGAGAGCAGCCCCAGCATTTT.